This entry is about one T cell receptor (beta chain). From germline, CDR1 is SGHRS and CDR2 YFSETQ. Trimming stripped 4 bases from V and 6 bases from J, with 14 bases between. CDR3 length equals 14 residues. The patients all showed relapse after autologous stem cell transplantation, while their brentuximab vedotin exposure varied. Starting with thawed PBMCs, CD4+ T cells were purified by magnetic negative selection. This sample stems from a study of PD-1 blockade in classical Hodgkin lymphoma. Only in-frame clones appear in the TCRdb table, and some are missing; sequencing was by immunoSEQ multiplex PCR. The table shows 8,000 to 9,000 clones, with about 80% occurring only once.

The specimen comprised CD4+ T cells from blood, sampled at baseline. The sequence was collected from a human donor with classical Hodgkin lymphoma. This rearrangement joins TRBV5-1 to TRBJ2-1, with a tentative D call TRBD2 (6 bases). The CDR3 region has the DNA TGCGCCAGCAGCATGACTGTCGGGGGCAATGAGCAGTTCTTC. The encoded protein is CASSMTVGGNEQFF.